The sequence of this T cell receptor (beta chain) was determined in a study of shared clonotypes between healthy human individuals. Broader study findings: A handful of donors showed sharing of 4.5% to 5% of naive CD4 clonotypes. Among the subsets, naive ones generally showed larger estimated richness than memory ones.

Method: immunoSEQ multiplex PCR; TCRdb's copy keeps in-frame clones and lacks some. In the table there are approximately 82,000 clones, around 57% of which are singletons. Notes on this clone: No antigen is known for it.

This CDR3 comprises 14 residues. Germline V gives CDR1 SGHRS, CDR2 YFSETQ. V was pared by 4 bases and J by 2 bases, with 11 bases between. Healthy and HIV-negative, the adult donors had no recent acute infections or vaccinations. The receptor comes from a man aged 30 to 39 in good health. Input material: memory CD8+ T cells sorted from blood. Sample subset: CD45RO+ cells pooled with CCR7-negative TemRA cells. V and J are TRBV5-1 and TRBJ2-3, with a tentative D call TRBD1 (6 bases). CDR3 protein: CASSPGQHTDTQYF. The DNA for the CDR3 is TGCGCCAGCAGCCCTGGACAGCACACAGATACGCAGTATTTT. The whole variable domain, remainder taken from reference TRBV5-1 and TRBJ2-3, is KAGVTQTPRYLIKTRGQQVTLSCSPISGHRSVSWYQQTPGQGLQFLFEYFSETQRNKGNFPGRFSGRQFSNSRSEMNVSTLELGDSALYLCASSPGQHTDTQYFGPGTRLTVL.